Below, 19 T cell receptor beta chains from the same sample are listed, as sequenced in a study of beta chain features in type 1 diabetes. Since all of the isolated RNA was reverse transcribed, expressed TCRB transcripts were what got sequenced. Assay: immunoSEQ multiplex PCR; the TCRdb copy retains only in-frame clones and omits some. Here the sample spans 900,000 or so clones, roughly 16% being singletons. The sequenced sample was naive CD4+ T cells from blood. All receptors come from a woman between 18 and 29 years old in good health.

This clone was seen a single time. The rearrangement uses TRBV10-3 and TRBJ2-1; D ambiguous. V lost 3 bases to trimming and J lost 7 bases, with 7 bases between them. CDR1 and CDR2 (germline): ENHRY, SYGVKD. The CDR3 runs 12 residues. CDR3 amino acids: CAISELGNEQFF. CDR3 DNA sequence: TGTGCCATCAGTGAATTGGGAAATGAGCAGTTCTTC.

The chain recombines TRBV4-2 with TRBJ1-2; D is ambiguous. This CDR3 is 14 amino acids long. Trimming removed 0 bases from V and 6 bases from J, with 11 bases in between. The germline CDR1 and CDR2 sequences are LGHNA and YNFKEQ. CDR3 loop: CASSQEEDGNGYTF. In nucleotides, the CDR3 is TGTGCCAGCAGCCAAGAAGAGGACGGAAATGGCTACACCTTC.

This clone has just a few counts. The V and J genes are TRBV5-4 and TRBJ2-3; 8 positions match TRBD2. The trim removed 1 base at V and 0 bases at J, leaving 4 bases unmatched. In germline, CDR1 is SGHNT, CDR2 YYREEE (reference sequence). The CDR3 sequence is 16 residues long. The CDR3 DNA follows: TGTGCCAGCAGCTTGCGGGGGGGTAGCAGCACAGATACGCAGTATTTT. Residues: CASSLRGGSSTDTQYF.

This clone has a handful of counts. DNA for the CDR3: TGTGCCAGCAGCTTAGGGGCGACGGCTAGCGGGGAGACCCAGTACTTC. Translating it yields CASSLGATASGETQYF. The chain recombines TRBV7-2 with TRBJ2-5, with 8 positions matching TRBD2. V gave up 1 base and J gave up 5 bases; unmatched junction bases: 9. This CDR3 has 16 residues. Looked up from germline, CDR1 is SGHTA and CDR2 is FQGNSA.

Only a few counts were recorded for this clone. The V call is TRBV4-2, the J call TRBJ2-6, with a possible D match to TRBD1 (6 bases). Germline V gives CDR1 LGHNA, CDR2 YNFKEQ. The CDR3 has 18 residues. V was pared by 3 bases and J by 2 bases, with 17 bases between. CDR3 DNA: TGTGCCAGCAGCCAGTCACAGGGTTCGGGGACTGGGGCCAACGTCCTGACTTTC. Translation: CASSQSQGSGTGANVLTF.

The V call is TRBV4-1, the J call TRBJ1-2; weak D call: TRBD1 (6 bases). From germline, CDR1 is MGHRA and CDR2 YSYEKL. The V end lost 0 bases, the J end lost 4 bases, and 12 bases lay between the germline ends. The CDR3 contains 15 residues. CDR3 DNA: TGCGCCAGCAGCCAAGAGCGACAGGACTTCTATGGCTACACCTTC. Its translation is CASSQERQDFYGYTF.

The chain recombines TRBV7-8 with TRBJ2-7; D possibly corresponds to TRBD2 (5 bases). CDR1 and CDR2 (germline): SGHVS, FQNEAQ. V was clipped by 1 base and J by 0 bases, with 16 bases between them. The CDR3 contains 17 residues. The DNA of the CDR3 is TGTGCCAGCAGCTTAGACCTCTCGGGGTTGTACTCCTACGAGCAGTACTTC. Translation: CASSLDLSGLYSYEQYF.

DNA for the CDR3: TGTGCCAGCAGTCCACTTAGAGGACCCATGAACACTGAAGCTTTCTTT. It codes for CASSPLRGPMNTEAFF. The rearrangement uses TRBV7-6 and TRBJ1-1; D is unresolved. The V gene lost 6 bases and the J gene lost 0 bases, with 17 bases spanning the gap. This CDR3 has 16 residues. Germline loops: CDR1 SGHVS, CDR2 FNYEAQ.

This clone appeared a few times. The chain joins TRBV29-1 to TRBJ2-2, with 7 nucleotides matching TRBD2. The germline CDR1 and CDR2 sequences are SQVTM and ANQGSEA. The CDR3 runs to 14 residues. Trimming removed 7 bases from V and 4 bases from J; junction bases left unmatched: 9. CDR3 sequence: CSAGLVASTGELFF. CDR3 DNA sequence: TGCAGCGCCGGACTAGTGGCCAGCACCGGGGAGCTGTTTTTT.

This clone was picked up a small number of times. This chain uses TRBV19 with TRBJ2-7; TRBD2 might be the D (6 bases). Trimming removed 6 bases at V and 7 bases at J, with 16 bases between. The CDR3 covers 13 residues. Per the germline V gene, CDR1 is LNHDA and CDR2 is SQIVND (reference sequence). The CDR3 here is CASSGTGGAEQYF. The CDR3 DNA sequence: TGTGCCAGTAGCGGCACTGGAGGGGCTGAGCAGTACTTC.

The chain combines TRBV2 with TRBJ1-5, with 7 nucleotides matching TRBD1. The CDR3 sequence is 15 residues long. Trimming at V came to 9 bases and at J to 0 bases, leaving 8 bases not matched to a gene. The germline gives CDR1 SNHLY, CDR2 FYNNEI. CDR3 loop: CASTLQGSSNQPQHF. In DNA, the CDR3 is TGTGCCAGTACGCTACAGGGGAGTAGCAATCAGCCCCAGCATTTT.

The table lists this clone with a few counts. This chain connects TRBV29-1 to TRBJ2-1; D is unresolved. V was pared by 4 bases and J by 0 bases, with 10 bases between. The CDR3 length is 14 residues. Germline loops: CDR1 SQVTM, CDR2 ANQGSEA. The chain's CDR3 is CSVASYGSYNEQFF. The CDR3 DNA sequence: TGCAGCGTTGCTAGTTATGGCTCCTACAATGAGCAGTTCTTC.

A few counts support this clone. CDR3 residues: CAIRGLAGGAYEQYF. The DNA for the CDR3 is TGTGCCATCAGGGGACTAGCGGGAGGAGCCTACGAGCAGTACTTC. J is TRBJ2-7 and V is TRBV10-3, with TRBD2 identical over 15 bases. CDR1 ENHRY and CDR2 SYGVKD come from the germline V gene. The V gene end was trimmed by 6 bases and the J gene end by 2 bases; junction bases not matched to a gene: 2. The CDR3 contains 15 residues.

This chain joins TRBV5-1 and TRBJ2-3; TRBD2 matches 8 bases. Germline assignment: CDR1 SGHRS and CDR2 YFSETQ. This CDR3 contains 17 residues. J was trimmed by 1 base and V by 4 bases; bases with no gene match: 11. DNA for the CDR3: TGCGCCAGCAGCCCCGCGGGAGGAGGGGCAGGCACAGATACGCAGTATTTT. It yields the protein CASSPAGGGAGTDTQYF.

V usage is TRBV18 and J usage is TRBJ2-2; the D call may be TRBD1 or TRBD2 (5 bases each). Trimming took 5 bases from V and 3 from J, leaving 13 bases between them. Germline V gives CDR1 KGHSH, CDR2 LQKENI. The CDR3 extends over 15 amino acids. DNA of the CDR3: TGTGCCAGCTCAGCAAGGGACCGTGACACCGGGGAGCTGTTTTTT. It specifies CASSARDRDTGELFF.

This clone came up many times. The chain couples TRBV7-9 to TRBJ2-3; no firm D call. The V end was cut by 1 base, the J end by 5 bases, with 1 base between. Germline V gene lookup returns CDR1 SEHNR and CDR2 FQNEAQ (reference sequence). This CDR3 contains 11 residues. CDR3 coding DNA: TGTGCCAGCAGCTTAGAAGATACGCAGTATTTT. It is translated as CASSLEDTQYF.

The chain carries TRBV28 and TRBJ2-2; D perhaps matches TRBD1 (5 bases). V was clipped by 6 bases and J by 0 bases, with 11 bases between them. CDR3 size: 15 residues. The germline V gene has CDR1 MDHEN and CDR2 SYDVKM. CDR3 DNA sequence: TGTGCCAGCAGACGGACAACCGCGAACACCGGGGAGCTGTTTTTT. It yields the protein CASRRTTANTGELFF.

Only a few counts were recorded for this clone. The V and J genes are TRBV6-1 and TRBJ2-3; no clear D gene. Between the trimmed V and J ends, which lost 5 bases and 2 bases, there was a span of 5 bases. The CDR3 extends over 12 amino acids. Germline CDR1 is MNHNS and CDR2 is SASEGT. For the CDR3, the DNA is TGTGCCAGCAGTACCGACACAGATACGCAGTATTTT. Protein sequence: CASSTDTDTQYF.

This clone was counted between two and nine times. This chain uses TRBV19 with TRBJ2-2; the D gene is possibly TRBD1 (5 bases). Germline V CDR1 and CDR2: LNHDA, SQIVND (reference sequence). This CDR3 comprises 12 residues. V lost 7 bases, J lost 6 bases, and 9 bases lay in between. The CDR3 DNA reads as TGTGCCAGTACCCCAGGGTCCGGGGAGCTGTTTTTT. It yields the protein CASTPGSGELFF. The whole variable domain, remainder taken from reference TRBV19 and TRBJ2-2, is DGGITQSPKYLFRKEGQNVTLSCEQNLNHDAMYWYRQDPGQGLRLIYYSQIVNDFQKGDIAEGYSVSREKKESFPLTVTSAQKNPTAFYLCASTPGSGELFFGEGSRLTVL.